This TCR beta chain was sequenced in a study of T-cell reconstitution after alpha-beta-depleted transplantation in children. During its preparation, the TCRbeta library received unique molecular identifiers. TCRdb analysed the PCR reads with MiXCR anew, one entry per CDR3 protein. The data hold some 280,000 distinct CDR3 sequences, with 9.9% observed a single time. V dropped 0 bases and J dropped 5; count of bases not matched to a gene: 9. CDR1 and CDR2 from the germline V gene are LNHNV and YYDKDF (reference sequence). The CDR3 sequence is 16 residues long. V and J are TRBV15 and TRBJ2-5; 7 nucleotides align to TRBD2. The sequence was collected from a human donor who donated a stem cell graft to a child with SCID. Source: PBMCs from the stem cell graft donor, taken from the stem cell graft. CDR3 in amino acids: CATSRDWWGGFETQYF. CDR3 bases: TGTGCCACCAGCAGAGATTGGTGGGGGGGTTTCGAGACCCAGTACTTC.